This TCR beta chain was recovered during a study of blood T cells in healthy people across ages. In its sample, this clonotype was seen a few times. Staff drew around 10 milliliters of peripheral blood from each donor. Then a second PCR, running roughly 7 to 11 cycles, was carried out with a sample-barcoded 5' primer and a J-beta primer mix. From the 5' RACE reads, TCRdb called clonotypes with MiXCR, one entry per CDR3 protein. The sample carries about 1.5 million distinct CDR3 sequences, 40% to 45% recorded once. Source material: blood. This TCR came from a woman between 18 and 29 years old in good health.

In DNA form, the CDR3 reads TGCAGCGTTGATCCCCGGGGGACTATACAAGAGACCCAGTACTTC. Amino acid sequence: CSVDPRGTIQETQYF. The genes are TRBV29-1 and TRBJ2-5, with 7 bases identical to TRBD2. The trim removed 3 bases at V and 2 bases at J, leaving 9 bases unmatched. Germline V gene lookup returns CDR1 SQVTM and CDR2 ANQGSEA. The CDR3 loop spans 15 amino acids.